This T cell receptor (beta chain) emerged from a study of OX40 agonist ivuxolimab in advanced cancers. Study-level information: Ivuxolimab, an antibody acting as an agonist of OX40 (CD134), was used to treat patients. Patients receiving dose escalation had hepatocellular carcinoma, melanoma, renal cell or head and neck cancer.

Measured with immunoSEQ multiplex PCR; TCRdb has only the in-frame clones, and not every one. The repertoire consists of fewer than 80,000 clones, with 75% to 90% occurring once and the leading ten covering 4%. From germline, CDR1 is SGHNT and CDR2 YYREEE (reference sequence). CDR3 length equals 15 residues. V lost 4 bases, J lost 0 bases, and 7 bases stayed unmatched. Sequencing used CD4+ or CD8+ T cells sorted from blood, obtained in a trial of the OX40 agonist ivuxolimab. The origin of this receptor is an adult with an advanced solid tumor such as melanoma, head and neck, liver or kidney cancer. The rearrangement uses TRBV5-4 and TRBJ2-7, with TRBD2 matching over 7 bases. The CDR3 DNA follows: TGTGCCAGCAGCGGCCCGCGGACTAGCTCCTACGAGCAGTACTTC. Translated, it gives CASSGPRTSSYEQYF.